What follows describes a single TCR beta chain. The record originates from a study of blood T cell repertoires in COVID-19. Overall study: Acute and convalescent COVID-19 specimens originated in the United States, Italy and Spain. Nucleic acid was either cDNA or gDNA, and it came from T cells, B-cell-depleted T cells, or PBMCs.

How the authors handled the data: Estimates of nucleated cell counts were drawn from the amplification of reference gene primers. Profiled with immunoSEQ multiplex PCR; TCRdb holds only in-frame clones, not every one. That table is the source of V, J and clone size, and D and trimming were worked out from the DNA. The sample has over 250,000 clones, approximately 83% seen once. Germline V lookup: CDR1 SGHVS, CDR2 FQNEAQ. The CDR3 is 14 amino acids. Trimming removed 0 bases from V and 7 bases from J, with 7 bases in between. This chain uses TRBV7-8 with TRBJ1-6, with D perhaps matching TRBD1 (6 bases). The clonotype originates from a woman between 65 and 79 years old with acute or convalescent COVID-19. Source material: peripheral blood. The DNA of the CDR3 is TGTGCCAGCAGCTTAGCGGGGGCCAATTCACCCCTCCACTTT. Amino acid sequence: CASSLAGANSPLHF.